This T cell receptor (beta chain) came from a study of CD8+CD57+ T cells in acquired aplastic anemia. Patients included in sequencing had previously demonstrated CD8+CD57+ cell expansion by flow cytometry. This CDR3 is 13 amino acids long. V lost 4 bases and J lost 9, with 13 bases in between. From germline, CDR1 is MNHNS and CDR2 SASEGT. Genomic DNA constituted the template upon which TCR beta VDJ and CDR3 profiling was performed. TCRdb re-called the reads through MiXCR, storing one row per CDR3 protein. Among approximately 220,000 distinct CDR3 sequences listed, more than 40% were seen once. The clonotype was recovered from a human donor with aplastic anemia. The chain recombines TRBV6-1 with TRBJ2-1; D is tentatively TRBD1 or TRBD2 (6 bases each). Sequenced input: sorted CD4+, CD8+, or CD8+CD57+ T cells (not recorded which) from PBMCs. CDR3 sequence (DNA): TGTGCCAGCAGTGCATCCGGGGGCTTTGAGCAGTTCTTC. It specifies CASSASGGFEQFF.